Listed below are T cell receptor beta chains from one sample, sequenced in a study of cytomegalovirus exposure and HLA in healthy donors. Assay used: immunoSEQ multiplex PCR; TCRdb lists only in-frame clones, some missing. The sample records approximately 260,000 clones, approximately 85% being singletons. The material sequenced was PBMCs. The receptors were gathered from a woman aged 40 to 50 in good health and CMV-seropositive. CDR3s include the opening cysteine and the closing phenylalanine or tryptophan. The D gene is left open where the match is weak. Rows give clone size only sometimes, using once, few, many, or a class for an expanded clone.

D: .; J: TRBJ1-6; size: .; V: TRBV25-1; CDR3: CASSEGGRHNSPLHF; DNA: TGTGCCAGCAGTGAAGGAGGCAGACATAATTCACCCCTCCACTTT
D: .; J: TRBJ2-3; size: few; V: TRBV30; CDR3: CAWSVWRTTHSTDTQYF; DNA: TGTGCCTGGAGTGTCTGGAGGACTACCCATAGCACAGATACGCAGTATTTT
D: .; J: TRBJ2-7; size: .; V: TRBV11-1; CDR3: CASSLAGGPRDEQYF; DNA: TGTGCCAGCAGCTTAGCGGGAGGCCCTAGGGACGAGCAGTACTTC
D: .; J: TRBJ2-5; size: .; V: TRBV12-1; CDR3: CASSPVAGSATPQETQYF; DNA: TGTGCCAGCAGCCCTGTAGCGGGGTCAGCCACTCCTCAAGAGACCCAGTACTTC
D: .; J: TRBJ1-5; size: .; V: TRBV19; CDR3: CASSIEAFNQPQHF; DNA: TGTGCCAGTAGTATAGAGGCCTTCAATCAGCCCCAGCATTTT
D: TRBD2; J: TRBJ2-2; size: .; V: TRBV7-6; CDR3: CASSLSLAGGTGELFF; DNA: TGTGCCAGCAGCTTGAGCTTAGCGGGAGGAACCGGGGAGCTGTTTTTT
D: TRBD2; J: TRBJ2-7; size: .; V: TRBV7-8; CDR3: CASSSPGLGVYEQYF; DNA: TGTGCCAGCAGCTCGCCGGGACTAGGGGTTTACGAGCAGTACTTC
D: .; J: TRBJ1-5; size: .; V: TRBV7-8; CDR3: CASSPIRRSNQPQHF; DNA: TGTGCCAGCAGCCCCATCCGCAGGAGCAATCAGCCCCAGCATTTT
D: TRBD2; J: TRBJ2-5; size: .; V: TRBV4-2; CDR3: CASSHFPGASGQETQYF; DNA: TGTGCCAGCAGCCATTTCCCCGGGGCTAGCGGACAAGAGACCCAGTACTTC
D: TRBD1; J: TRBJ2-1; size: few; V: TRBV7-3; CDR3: CASSLTPGQGYNEQFF; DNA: TGTGCCAGCAGCTTAACCCCGGGACAGGGATACAATGAGCAGTTCTTC